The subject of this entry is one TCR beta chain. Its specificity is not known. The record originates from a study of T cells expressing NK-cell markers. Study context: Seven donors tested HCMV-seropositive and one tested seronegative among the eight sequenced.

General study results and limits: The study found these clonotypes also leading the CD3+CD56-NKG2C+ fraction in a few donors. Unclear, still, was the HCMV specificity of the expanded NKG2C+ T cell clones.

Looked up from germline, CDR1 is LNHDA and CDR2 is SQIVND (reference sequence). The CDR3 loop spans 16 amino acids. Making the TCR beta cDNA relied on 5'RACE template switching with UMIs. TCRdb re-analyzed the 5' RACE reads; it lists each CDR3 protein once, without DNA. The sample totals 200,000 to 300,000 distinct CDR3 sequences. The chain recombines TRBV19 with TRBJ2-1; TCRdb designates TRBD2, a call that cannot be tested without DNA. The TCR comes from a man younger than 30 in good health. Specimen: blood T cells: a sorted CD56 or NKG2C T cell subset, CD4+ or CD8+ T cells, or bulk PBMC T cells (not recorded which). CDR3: CASSTRGLSIHNEQFF.